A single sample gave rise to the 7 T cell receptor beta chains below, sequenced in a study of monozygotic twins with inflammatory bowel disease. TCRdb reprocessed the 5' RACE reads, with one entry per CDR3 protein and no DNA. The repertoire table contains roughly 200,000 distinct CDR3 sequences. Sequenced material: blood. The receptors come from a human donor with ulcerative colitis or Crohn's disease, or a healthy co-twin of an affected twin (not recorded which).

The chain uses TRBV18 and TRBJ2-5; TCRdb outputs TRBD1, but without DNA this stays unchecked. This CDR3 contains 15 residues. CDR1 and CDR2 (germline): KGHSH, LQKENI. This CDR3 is CASSPGATDQETQYF. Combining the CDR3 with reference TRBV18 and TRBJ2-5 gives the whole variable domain NAGVMQNPRHLVRRRGQEARLRCSPMKGHSHVYWYRQLPEEGLKFMVYLQKENIIDESGMPKERFSAEFPKEGPSILRIQQVVRGDSAAYFCASSPGATDQETQYFGPGTRLLVL.

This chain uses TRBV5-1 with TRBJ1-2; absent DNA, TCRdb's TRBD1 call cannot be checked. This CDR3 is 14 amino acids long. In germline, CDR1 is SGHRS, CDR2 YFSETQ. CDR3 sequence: CASSPLGRAQDYTF. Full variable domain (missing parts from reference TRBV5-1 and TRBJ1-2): KAGVTQTPRYLIKTRGQQVTLSCSPISGHRSVSWYQQTPGQGLQFLFEYFSETQRNKGNFPGRFSGRQFSNSRSEMNVSTLELGDSALYLCASSPLGRAQDYTFGSGTRLTVV.

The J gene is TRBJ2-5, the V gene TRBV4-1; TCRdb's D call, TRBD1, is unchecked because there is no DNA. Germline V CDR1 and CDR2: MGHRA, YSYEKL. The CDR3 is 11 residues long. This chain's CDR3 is CASGAGETQYF.

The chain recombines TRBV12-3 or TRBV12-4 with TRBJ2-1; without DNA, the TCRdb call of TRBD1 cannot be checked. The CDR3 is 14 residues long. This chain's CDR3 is CASSLVQGVNEQFF.

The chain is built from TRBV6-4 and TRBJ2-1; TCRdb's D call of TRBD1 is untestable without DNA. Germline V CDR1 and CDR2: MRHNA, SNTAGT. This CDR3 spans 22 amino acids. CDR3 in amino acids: CASGGRLSMGARWKPAYNEQFF.

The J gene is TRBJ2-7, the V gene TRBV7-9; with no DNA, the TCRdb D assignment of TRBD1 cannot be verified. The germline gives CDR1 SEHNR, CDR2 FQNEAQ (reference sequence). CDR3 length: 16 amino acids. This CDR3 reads CASRKQVGPSSYEQYF.

This CDR3 reads CASGLVLGGGRNEQFF. The chain is built from TRBV12-5 and TRBJ2-1; the D gene TCRdb calls, TRBD1, cannot be checked with no DNA. CDR3 length equals 16 residues. Per germline, CDR1 LGHNT and CDR2 FRNRAP.